Shown below are 15 T cell receptor beta chains from a single sample sequenced in a study of cytomegalovirus exposure and HLA in healthy donors. Use of 60 Vbeta and 13 Jbeta primers characterized the PCR. Sequencing used immunoSEQ multiplex PCR; TCRdb keeps in-frame clones, though not all of them. Of around 150,000 clones listed, about 79% were seen once; the top ten hold about 14%. The source material was PBMCs. The receptors here all came from a man between 45 and 60 years old in good health and CMV-seropositive.

The V and J genes are TRBV7-2 and TRBJ2-7, with 9 bases lining up with TRBD2. The CDR3 totals 15 residues. Germline V CDR1 and CDR2: SGHTA, FQGNSA. V trimming: 5 bases; J trimming: 2 bases; junction bases outside the gene matches: 7. CDR3 DNA sequence: TGTGCCAGCAGCCCTTCGGGACTAGCAACCTACGAGCAGTACTTC. This encodes CASSPSGLATYEQYF.

J is TRBJ2-1 and V is TRBV6-5; 11 positions match TRBD1. Germline assignment: CDR1 MNHEY and CDR2 SVGAGI. J was trimmed by 9 bases and V by 6 bases; bases with no gene match: 7. This CDR3 contains 14 residues. This CDR3 is CASRSDRGRGEQFF. The CDR3 DNA is TGTGCCAGCAGATCGGACAGGGGGCGCGGTGAGCAGTTCTTC.

The CDR3 DNA follows: TGTGCCAGCAGCGTAATTCAGGGGGCAACCGGGGAGCTGTTTTTT. The encoded protein is CASSVIQGATGELFF. This rearrangement joins TRBV9 to TRBJ2-2; 8 bases line up with TRBD1. The germline V gene encodes CDR1 SGDLS and CDR2 YYNGEE. V dropped 1 base and J dropped 5; count of bases not matched to a gene: 4. The CDR3 is 15 amino acids.

The genes are TRBV19 and TRBJ1-6; 10 bases fit TRBD1. The CDR3 contains 14 residues. The junction had 6 bases not matched to a gene; V was cut back by 6 bases and J by 10 bases. In germline, CDR1 is LNHDA, CDR2 SQIVND (reference sequence). For the CDR3, the DNA is TGTGCCAGTAGCCCTGGACAGGGGGTATCACCCCTCCACTTT. Its protein is CASSPGQGVSPLHF.

This chain connects TRBV5-4 to TRBJ2-6; D may be TRBD1 (6 bases). The CDR3 sequence is 16 residues long. Germline-derived CDR1 and CDR2 are SGHNT and YYREEE (reference sequence). Trimming removed 3 bases from V and 0 bases from J, with 10 bases in between. CDR3: CASSWGQGSGANVLTF. CDR3 sequence (DNA): TGTGCCAGCAGCTGGGGGCAGGGCTCTGGGGCCAACGTCCTGACTTTC.

The gene calls are TRBV9 and TRBJ2-3, with D maybe TRBD1 (5 bases). The CDR3 is 15 amino acids. V lost 0 bases and J 5 bases, leaving 13 bases between the germline ends. CDR1 SGDLS and CDR2 YYNGEE come from the germline V gene. CDR3 sequence reads: CASSVAIGAGDTQYF. The CDR3 nucleotides are TGTGCCAGCAGCGTAGCTATAGGGGCAGGAGATACGCAGTATTTT.

Here the CDR3 reads CASRPLAGSSYEQYV. The CDR3 bases are TGTGCCAGCAGGCCACTAGCGGGGAGCTCCTACGAGCAGTACGTC. This chain links TRBV6-5 with TRBJ2-7; 10 bases map to TRBD2. The CDR3 sequence is 15 residues long. Unmatched junction bases numbered 5, after V lost 6 bases and J lost 0 bases. Germline CDR1 and CDR2: MNHEY and SVGAGI.

The V gene is TRBV28, the J gene TRBJ1-5; 11 bases line up with TRBD1. The germline V gene has CDR1 MDHEN and CDR2 SYDVKM. The junction had 12 bases not matched to a gene; V was cut back by 8 bases and J by 0 bases. The CDR3 is 18 residues long. The CDR3 protein is CASGVDRGHYYSNQPQHF. CDR3 bases: TGTGCCAGCGGCGTGGACAGGGGGCATTACTATAGCAATCAGCCCCAGCATTTT.

This clone was picked up many times. The CDR3 DNA sequence: TGTGCCAGCAGCCAAGGATCAGGTTCTGGGGCCAACGTCCTGACTTTC. Encoded protein: CASSQGSGSGANVLTF. The chain has TRBV4-2 and TRBJ2-6; D gene uncertain. The V end lost 1 base, the J end lost 1 base, and 8 bases lay between the germline ends. Germline V gene lookup returns CDR1 LGHNA and CDR2 YNFKEQ. The CDR3 contains 16 residues.

The chain links TRBV19 to TRBJ1-1; 7 bases match TRBD1. CDR1 is LNHDA and CDR2 is SQIVND in the germline V gene (reference sequence). The CDR3 totals 14 residues. V was clipped by 6 bases and J by 0 bases; unmatched bases: 4. DNA of the CDR3: TGTGCCAGTAGGACGACAGGGTTGAACACTGAAGCTTTCTTT. Translating gives CASRTTGLNTEAFF.

The chain uses TRBV28 and TRBJ1-1; D ambiguous. Germline V CDR1 and CDR2: MDHEN, SYDVKM. V was shortened by 7 bases and J by 2 bases, with 17 bases between the two germline ends. The length of the CDR3 is 15 residues. The CDR3 sequence: CASIETSPVNTEAFF. CDR3 nucleotides: TGTGCCAGCATCGAAACTTCTCCCGTTAACACTGAAGCTTTCTTT.

The genes are TRBV6-5 and TRBJ1-2, with D possibly being TRBD1 (5 bases). CDR1 is MNHEY and CDR2 is SVGAGI in the germline V gene. V shed 4 bases and J shed 8 bases, with 14 bases lying between them. The CDR3 spans 13 residues. CDR3 sequence (DNA): TGTGCCAGCAGTTCCCCACCGCGGGGGGGCTACACCTTC. Its translation is CASSSPPRGGYTF.

This rearrangement joins TRBV5-1 to TRBJ1-4, with 11 nucleotides matching TRBD1. CDR3 size: 15 residues. Per germline, CDR1 SGHRS and CDR2 YFSETQ. The V gene end was trimmed by 3 bases and the J gene end by 8 bases; junction bases not matched to a gene: 6. The CDR3: CASSYAGTGGEKLFF. The CDR3 DNA follows: TGCGCCAGCAGCTACGCCGGGACAGGGGGAGAAAAACTGTTTTTT.

This clone has a single count. The rearrangement links TRBV19 to TRBJ1-4; 9 nucleotides line up with TRBD1. The CDR3 is 16 residues long. V was pared by 4 bases and J by 7 bases, with 10 bases of the junction left unmatched. Per germline, CDR1 LNHDA and CDR2 SQIVND (reference sequence). The CDR3 nucleotides are TGTGCCAGTAGTACCGGCGTACAGGGGGCAAGTGAAAAACTGTTTTTT. Its translation is CASSTGVQGASEKLFF.

As concerns this clone: Different DNA sequences within this sample yield the same CDR3. The rearrangement links TRBV9 to TRBJ1-1; tentatively, D is TRBD1 (5 bases). This CDR3 is built from 13 residues. Germline V CDR1 and CDR2: SGDLS, YYNGEE. The V gene lost 3 bases and the J gene lost 0 bases, with 6 bases spanning the gap. CDR3 DNA sequence: TGTGCCAGCAGCGCGGGGGTGAACACTGAAGCTTTCTTT. Protein: CASSAGVNTEAFF.